These T cell receptor beta chains were read from a single sample in a study of shared clonotypes between healthy human individuals. Sequencing used immunoSEQ multiplex PCR; TCRdb keeps in-frame clones, though not all of them. The sample yields over 1.5 million clones, 95% to 99% seen once. Material: naive CD4+ T cells sorted from blood. These receptors were collected from a man aged 30 to 39 in good health. Each CDR3 is given with its conserved first and last residue. The order of the fields is J gene, clone size, V gene, D gene, CDR3 protein, CDR3 DNA. The D gene is left open where the match is weak. Size is stated for part of the rows, as once, few or many counts, or as a class when the clone is expanded.

TRBJ2-5 | once | TRBV5-1 | . | CASSLMHQETQYF | TGCGCCAGCAGCTTGATGCATCAAGAGACCCAGTACTTC
TRBJ2-2 | once | TRBV19 | TRBD2 | CASTNVPGLAGGPVELFF | TGTGCCAGTACCAACGTCCCCGGACTAGCGGGAGGGCCCGTGGAGCTGTTTTTT
TRBJ2-7 | . | TRBV29-1 | TRBD1 | CSVVTGPDYEQYF | TGCAGCGTTGTGACAGGGCCAGACTACGAGCAGTACTTC
TRBJ2-7 | . | TRBV7-9 | . | CASSPGAGNLGEQYF | TGTGCCAGCAGCCCCGGGGCAGGTAATCTGGGCGAGCAGTACTTC
TRBJ2-1 | once | TRBV7-9 | TRBD2 | CASSSGTSGNNEQFF | TGTGCCAGCAGCTCCGGGACTAGCGGAAACAATGAGCAGTTCTTC
TRBJ1-1 | . | TRBV5-1 | . | CASSLDRANTEAFF | TGCGCCAGCAGCCTGGACAGAGCGAACACTGAAGCTTTCTTT
TRBJ1-1 | . | TRBV6-6 | TRBD1 | CASSSPGQGAPEAFF | TGTGCCAGCAGTTCACCGGGACAGGGGGCCCCTGAAGCTTTCTTT
TRBJ2-2 | . | TRBV9 | TRBD2 | CASSLGTSANTGELFF | TGTGCCAGCAGCCTAGGGACTAGCGCGAACACCGGGGAGCTGTTTTTT
TRBJ2-1 | . | TRBV10-3 | TRBD2 | CAISEAGASYNEQFF | TGTGCCATCAGTGAGGCGGGAGCGTCCTACAATGAGCAGTTCTTC
TRBJ2-1 | . | TRBV9 | . | CASSAYRGQDRNNEQFF | TGTGCCAGCAGCGCCTACCGAGGGCAAGACCGTAACAATGAGCAGTTCTTC
TRBJ2-7 | . | TRBV18 | TRBD2 | CASTKAGTSYEQYF | TGTGCCAGCACTAAAGCCGGGACTAGCTACGAGCAGTACTTC
TRBJ2-5 | . | TRBV29-1 | . | CSVVGRRVETQYF | TGCAGCGTTGTTGGGAGAAGGGTGGAGACCCAGTACTTC
TRBJ2-7 | . | TRBV5-1 | TRBD1 | CASSLKDRADEQYF | TGCGCCAGCAGCTTAAAAGACAGGGCGGACGAGCAGTACTTC
TRBJ2-5 | once | TRBV2 | TRBD2 | CASSARTRQETQYF | TGTGCCAGCAGTGCTAGGACTAGACAAGAGACCCAGTACTTC
TRBJ2-1 | . | TRBV7-8 | TRBD2 | CASSPSRTSGLREQFF | TGTGCCAGCAGCCCTAGTCGGACTAGCGGTTTACGGGAGCAGTTCTTC
TRBJ1-3 | . | TRBV5-4 | . | CASSLAAPGGNTIYF | TGTGCCAGCAGCTTGGCCGCGCCAGGCGGAAACACCATATATTTT
TRBJ1-1 | . | TRBV10-2 | TRBD1 | CASSLRDRGTEAFF | TGCGCCAGCAGCCTCCGGGACAGGGGAACTGAAGCTTTCTTT
TRBJ2-5 | . | TRBV29-1 | TRBD1 | CSSFDSGGSKETQYF | TGCAGCTCTTTTGATTCAGGGGGAAGTAAAGAGACCCAGTACTTC